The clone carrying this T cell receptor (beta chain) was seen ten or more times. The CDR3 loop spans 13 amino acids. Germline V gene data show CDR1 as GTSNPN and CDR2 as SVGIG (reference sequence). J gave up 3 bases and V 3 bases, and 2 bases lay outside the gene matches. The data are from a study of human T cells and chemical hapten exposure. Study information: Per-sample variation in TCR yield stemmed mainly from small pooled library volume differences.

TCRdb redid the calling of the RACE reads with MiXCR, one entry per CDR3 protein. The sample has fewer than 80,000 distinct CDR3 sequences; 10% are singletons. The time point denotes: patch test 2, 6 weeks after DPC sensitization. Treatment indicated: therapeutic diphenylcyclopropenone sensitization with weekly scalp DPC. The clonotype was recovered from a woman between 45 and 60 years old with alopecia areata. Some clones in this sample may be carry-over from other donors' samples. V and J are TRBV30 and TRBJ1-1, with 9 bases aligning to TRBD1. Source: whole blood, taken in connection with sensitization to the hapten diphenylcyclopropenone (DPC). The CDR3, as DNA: TGTGCCTGGAGGACAGGGGGATACACTGAAGCTTTCTTT. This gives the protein CAWRTGGYTEAFF.